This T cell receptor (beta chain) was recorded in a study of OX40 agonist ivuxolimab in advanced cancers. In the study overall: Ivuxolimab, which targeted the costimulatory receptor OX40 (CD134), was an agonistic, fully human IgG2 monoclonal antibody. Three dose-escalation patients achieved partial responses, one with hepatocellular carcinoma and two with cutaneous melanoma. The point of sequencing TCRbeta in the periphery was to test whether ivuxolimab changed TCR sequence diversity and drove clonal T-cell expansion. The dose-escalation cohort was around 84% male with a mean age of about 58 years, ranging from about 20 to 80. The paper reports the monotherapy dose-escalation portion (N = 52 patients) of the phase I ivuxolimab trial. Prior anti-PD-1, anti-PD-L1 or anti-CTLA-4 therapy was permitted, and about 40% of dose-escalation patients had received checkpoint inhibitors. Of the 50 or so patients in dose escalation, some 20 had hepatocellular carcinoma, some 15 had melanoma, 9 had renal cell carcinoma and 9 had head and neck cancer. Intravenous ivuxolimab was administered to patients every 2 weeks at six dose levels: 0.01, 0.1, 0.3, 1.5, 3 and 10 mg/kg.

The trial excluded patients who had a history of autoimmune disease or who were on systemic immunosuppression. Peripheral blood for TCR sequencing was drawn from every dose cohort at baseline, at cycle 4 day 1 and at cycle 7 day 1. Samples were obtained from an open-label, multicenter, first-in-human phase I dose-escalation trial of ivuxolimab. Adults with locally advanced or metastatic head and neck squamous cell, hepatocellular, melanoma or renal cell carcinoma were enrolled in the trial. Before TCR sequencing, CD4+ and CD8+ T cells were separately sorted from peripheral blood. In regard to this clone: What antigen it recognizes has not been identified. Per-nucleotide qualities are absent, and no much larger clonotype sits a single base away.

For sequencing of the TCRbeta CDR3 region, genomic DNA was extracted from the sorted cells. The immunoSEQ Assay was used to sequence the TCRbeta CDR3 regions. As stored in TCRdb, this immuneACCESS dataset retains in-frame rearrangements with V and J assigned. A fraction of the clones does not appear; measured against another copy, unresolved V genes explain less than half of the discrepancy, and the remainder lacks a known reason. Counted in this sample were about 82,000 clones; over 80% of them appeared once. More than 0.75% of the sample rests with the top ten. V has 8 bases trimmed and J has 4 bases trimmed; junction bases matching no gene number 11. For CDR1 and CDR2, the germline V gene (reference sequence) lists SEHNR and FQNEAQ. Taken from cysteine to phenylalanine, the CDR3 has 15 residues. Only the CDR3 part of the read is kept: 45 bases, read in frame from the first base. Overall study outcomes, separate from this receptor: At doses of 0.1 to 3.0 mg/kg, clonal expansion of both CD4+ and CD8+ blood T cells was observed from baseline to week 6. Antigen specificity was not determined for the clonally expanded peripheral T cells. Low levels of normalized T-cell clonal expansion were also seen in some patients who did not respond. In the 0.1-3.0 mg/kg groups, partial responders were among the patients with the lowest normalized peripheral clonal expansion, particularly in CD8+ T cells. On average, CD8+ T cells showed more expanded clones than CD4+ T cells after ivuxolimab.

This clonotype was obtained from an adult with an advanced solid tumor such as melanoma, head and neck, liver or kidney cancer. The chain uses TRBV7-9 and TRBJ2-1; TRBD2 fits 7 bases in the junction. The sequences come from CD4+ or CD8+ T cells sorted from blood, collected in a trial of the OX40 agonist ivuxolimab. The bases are TGTGCCAGCGGGCGATCGGGGGGACCGTACAATGAGCAGTTCTTC. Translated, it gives CASGRSGGPYNEQFF.